Described below is a single TCR beta chain sequence and its context. The antigen is undetermined. The sample belongs to a study of blood T cells in healthy people across ages. Study-wide results and limits: Whereas aged donors had fewer naive CD4+ cells, long-lived donors had more of them and higher diversity. Considered underestimates were the diversity estimates obtained from one million T cells.

The CDR3 loop spans 16 amino acids. The V segment lost 4 bases and the J segment 7 bases; nucleotides outside the gene matches: 9. CDR1 and CDR2 from the germline V gene are SGDLS and YYNGEE. In each sample, at least 6 million PBMCs were isolated. A second PCR of about 7 to 12 cycles used a sample-barcoded 5' primer and a J-beta primer mix. TCRdb reprocessed the 5' RACE reads via MiXCR and lists one record per CDR3 protein. The table records 1.5 million to 2 million distinct CDR3 sequences, roughly 27% of them present only once. This TCR was sampled from a woman in her twenties or thirties in good health. The rearrangement joins TRBV9 to TRBJ2-2; 11 bases fit TRBD2. Material for sequencing was blood. The CDR3 is CASSQPLAGGNGELFF. The CDR3 DNA is TGTGCCAGCAGCCAGCCTCTAGCGGGGGGAAACGGGGAGCTGTTTTTT. The whole variable domain, filled in from reference TRBV9 and TRBJ2-2, reads DSGVTQTPKHLITATGQRVTLRCSPRSGDLSVYWYQQSLDQGLQFLIQYYNGEERAKGNILERFSAQQFPDLHSELNLSSLELGDSALYFCASSQPLAGGNGELFFGEGSRLTVL.